This entry lists 11 T cell receptor beta chains sequenced from one sample in a study of T cell clonality in common variable immunodeficiency (dated by TCRdb to the mid-2010s). No antigen has been identified for these receptors. The library came from the immunoSEQ multiplex PCR assay. In its TCRdb copy, this immuneACCESS table keeps in-frame sequences only and misses some clones. Where compared with another copy, unresolved V genes explain less than half of these, and the others have no known cause. The sample comprises around 33,000 clones, and every one was counted more than once. Together, the top ten hold around 27% of the sample. Summary of the overall study and its limitations: CVID TCRbeta sequences were reported to have fewer deletions and N-nucleotide insertions and to lack highly modified clones with 13 or more V deletions.

Sequencing was performed on peripheral blood mononuclear cells. These receptors were collected from a human donor with common variable immunodeficiency.

Notes on this clone: The read halts 3 residues ahead of the CDR3 end, with the missing end drawn from the germline J gene. The V gene is TRBV5-6, the J gene TRBJ1-2, with TRBD1 matching over 7 bases. The J segment lost 7 bases and the V segment lost 3 bases, leaving 9 bases of the junction unmatched. Germline lookup yields CDR1 SGHDT and CDR2 YYEEEE. This CDR3 has 14 amino acids. CDR3 amino acids: CASSSPDRARGYTF. The covered CDR3 bases are TGTGCCAGCAGCTCGCCTGACAGGGCCCGTGGC.

This clone appeared many times. The sequenced fragment ends 3 residues before the CDR3 boundary, so the rest is inferred from the germline J gene. V gene TRBV2 combines with J gene TRBJ2-7; possible D gene TRBD1, 7 bases. The CDR3 contains 13 residues. From germline, CDR1 is SNHLY and CDR2 FYNNEI. V lost 7 bases to trimming and J lost 2 bases, with 12 bases between them. The covered CDR3 bases are TGTGCCAGCATGCGGGACAGCACCTACGAG. Translation: CASMRDSTYE. The whole CDR3 protein reads CASMRDSTYEQYF.

This clone was found many times. The CDR3 extends 3 residues past the end of the read, so its final part is completed from the germline J gene. V is TRBV6-1 and J is TRBJ2-4; D not certain. Germline-derived CDR1 and CDR2 are MNHNS and SASEGT. V dropped 4 bases and J dropped 1 base, with 8 bases sitting between them. The CDR3 covers 14 residues. CDR3 amino acids: CASSASAAKNIQYF. The sequenced part of the CDR3 DNA is TGTGCCAGCAGTGCCAGCGCCGCCAAAAACATT.

This clone was counted a few times. The read is 3 residues too short to cover the CDR3 end, so that end is filled in from the germline J gene. V gene TRBV19 combines with J gene TRBJ2-3; D unclear. The CDR3 loop spans 13 amino acids. The V end was cut by 1 base, the J end by 3 bases, with 5 bases between. Germline CDR1 reads LNHDA; CDR2 reads SQIVND (reference sequence). CDR3 residues: CASSIVRTDTQYF. The sequenced CDR3 bases are TGTGCCAGTAGTATAGTAAGGACAGATACG.

This clone was picked up many times. The sequenced fragment ends 3 residues before the CDR3 boundary, so the rest is inferred from the germline J gene. The V call is TRBV28, the J call TRBJ2-7; D may be TRBD1 (5 bases). V was pared by 8 bases and J by 2 bases, with 19 bases between. Germline-derived CDR1 and CDR2 are MDHEN and SYDVKM. The CDR3 contains 15 residues. Here the CDR3 reads CASRKGQLVAYEQYF. CDR3 DNA, as far as it was read: TGTGCCAGCCGTAAGGGGCAGTTAGTAGCCTACGAG.

This clone has more than one count but fewer than ten. The read is 3 residues too short to cover the CDR3 end, so that end is filled in from the germline J gene. The rearrangement links TRBV19 to TRBJ1-6, with no clear D. Germline V CDR1 and CDR2: LNHDA, SQIVND (reference sequence). The CDR3 sequence is 13 residues long. V was pared by 3 bases and J by 8 bases, with 8 bases between. CDR3 DNA, as far as it was read: TGTGCCAGTAGTATTGAGGTCCATTCACCC. Its protein product is CASSIEVHSP. In full, the CDR3 reads CASSIEVHSPLHF. Full variable domain (remainder filled in from reference TRBV19 and TRBJ1-6): DGGITQSPKYLFRKEGQNVTLSCEQNLNHDAMYWYRQDPGQGLRLIYYSQIVNDFQKGDIAEGYSVSREKKESFPLTVTSAQKNPTAFYLCASSIEVHSPLHFGNGTRLTVT.

Remarks on this clone: Being one base from a much bigger clone, this may be a read error. The DNA read from the CDR3 is TGTGCCAGCAGAGGAGGGGAGACC. Translated, it gives CASRGGET. The whole CDR3 sequence is CASRGGETQYF. V is TRBV2 and J is TRBJ2-5; D perhaps matches TRBD2 (6 bases). The sequenced fragment ends 3 residues before the CDR3 boundary, so the rest is inferred from the germline J gene. The CDR3 sequence is 11 residues long. Germline V gene data show CDR1 as SNHLY and CDR2 as FYNNEI. V lost 6 bases and J lost 5, with 7 bases in between.

The sample holds many counts of this clone. Sequencing ends 3 residues short of the CDR3 end; the germline J gene provides the rest. V is TRBV9 and J is TRBJ1-1; D uncertain. V was clipped by 1 base and J by 1 base, with 5 bases between them. CDR1 and CDR2 (germline): SGDLS, YYNGEE. This CDR3 is built from 13 residues. CDR3 region: CASSVKGNTEAFF. The DNA read from the CDR3 is TGTGCCAGCAGCGTAAAGGGGAACACTGAA.

This clone was observed a handful of times. The read is 3 residues too short to cover the CDR3 end, so that end is filled in from the germline J gene. V gene TRBV7-3 combines with J gene TRBJ2-2; D is unclear. V dropped 5 bases and J dropped 5 bases, with 9 bases sitting between them. Per the germline V gene, CDR1 is SGHTA and CDR2 is FQGTGA. The CDR3 length is 13 residues. CDR3 DNA, as far as it was read: TGTGCCAGCAGCCCGGAAGGGACCGGGGAG. Its translation is CASSPEGTGE. The entire CDR3 protein is CASSPEGTGELFF.

With respect to this clone: The read ends 3 residues shy of where the CDR3 ends; the end is completed using the germline J gene. V and J are TRBV5-1 and TRBJ2-3; 7 positions match TRBD2. V shed 3 bases and J 2 bases; nucleotides not matched to a gene: 3. This CDR3 region has 14 residues. Germline V CDR1 and CDR2: SGHRS, YFSETQ. Here the CDR3 reads CASSSRGNTDTQYF. The part of the CDR3 DNA that was read is TGCGCCAGCAGCTCGCGGGGGAACACAGATACG.

Notes on this clone: Coverage ceases 3 residues before the CDR3 finishes, and the germline J gene fills in the end. This sequence joins TRBV5-1 and TRBJ1-4; 9 bases line up with TRBD1. The CDR3 contains 15 residues. With V trimmed by 4 bases and J by 5 bases, 6 bases remained unmatched. Germline loops: CDR1 SGHRS, CDR2 YFSETQ. This chain's CDR3 is CASSPPGTGNEKLFF. CDR3 bases read: TGCGCCAGCAGCCCACCCGGGACAGGGAATGAAAAA.